This T cell receptor beta chain was profiled in a study of early stage breast cancer tumors. At the level of the study: Among roughly 12 ER+/PR+/HER2- tumors, eight were ductal, four lobular.

The assay was immunoSEQ multiplex PCR, and TCRdb's table has in-frame clones only and misses some. In the table there are around 60,000 clones, around 80% of which are singletons. This clone occurred a few times. Other DNA variants within this sample encode the same CDR3. Sequenced: blood. This TCR was sampled from a person in their thirties with breast cancer.

CDR3 nucleotides: TGTGCCAGCAGCCCCCTCACCGGGGAGCTGTTTTTT. Amino acids: CASSPLTGELFF. The genes are TRBV7-8 and TRBJ2-2; D gene unclear. Germline V CDR1 and CDR2: SGHVS, FQNEAQ. The length of the CDR3 is 12 residues. V was trimmed by 5 bases and J by 4 bases, leaving 5 bases between them.